The rows below give T cell receptor beta chains drawn from one sample of a study of T cell responses to AZD1222 COVID-19 vaccine. Profiled with immunoSEQ multiplex PCR; TCRdb holds only in-frame clones, not every one. Of 100,000 to 150,000 clones in the sample, more than 75% were seen once. The sample consisted of peripheral blood, taken on day 0 of AZD1222 vaccination. The source of these receptors is an adult in good health. The conserved cysteine and the conserved F or W are not part of the CDR3 here.

v_call: TRBV5-1; j_call: TRBJ2-7; cdr3_aa: ASSESILRPYEQY
v_call: TRBV10-3; j_call: TRBJ2-2; cdr3_aa: AITRTDANTGELF
v_call: TRBV19; j_call: TRBJ2-3; cdr3_aa: ASTIIGGRLDTQY
v_call: TRBV28; j_call: TRBJ2-7; cdr3_aa: ASSLSTGEDEQY
v_call: TRBV28; j_call: TRBJ1-4; cdr3_aa: ASSSGAATNEKLF
v_call: TRBV18; j_call: TRBJ1-3; cdr3_aa: ASSPPPQGNTIY
v_call: TRBV19; j_call: TRBJ2-7; cdr3_aa: ASSIEGRPSYEQY
v_call: TRBV2; j_call: TRBJ2-1; cdr3_aa: ASSVAGGNNEQF
v_call: TRBV28; j_call: TRBJ2-7; cdr3_aa: ASRPGLAGERTYEQY
v_call: TRBV28; j_call: TRBJ1-1; cdr3_aa: ASFRGGGTEAF
v_call: TRBV5-1; j_call: TRBJ1-1; cdr3_aa: ASSFTGLNTEAF
v_call: TRBV19; j_call: TRBJ1-2; cdr3_aa: ASSPTGVNYGYT
v_call: TRBV9; j_call: TRBJ1-1; cdr3_aa: ASSPRVATEAF
v_call: TRBV30; j_call: TRBJ1-2; cdr3_aa: AWSVQQVGYT